The T cell receptor (beta chain) under discussion was sequenced for a study of T cell responses to AZD1222 COVID-19 vaccine. The overall study: Doses given second, at about 4 or about 12 weeks, were pooled. Study findings and constraints: Two doses of AZD1222 preceded a rise in Spike-specific TCR breadth and depth. Close to half of spike-specific TCRs reportedly recognize unmutated variant regions.

Clones were sequenced by immunoSEQ multiplex PCR, and TCRdb holds only the in-frame ones, with some missing. There are some 120,000 clones in the sample; under 90% occur only once, and approximately 7.5% lies in the top ten. The V gene lost 0 bases and the J gene lost 4 bases, with 13 bases spanning the gap. Per germline, CDR1 KGHSH and CDR2 LQKENI. The CDR3 has 16 residues. To note about this clone: The antigen is not known.

Sample: peripheral blood, taken on day 0 of AZD1222 vaccination. V is TRBV18 and J is TRBJ2-1; tentatively, D is TRBD1 or TRBD2 (7 bases each). This clonotype was obtained from an adult in good health. The CDR3 DNA sequence: TGTGCCAGCTCACCACCGGGGGGGACAGAGTACAATGAGCAGTTCTTC. Its protein is CASSPPGGTEYNEQFF.